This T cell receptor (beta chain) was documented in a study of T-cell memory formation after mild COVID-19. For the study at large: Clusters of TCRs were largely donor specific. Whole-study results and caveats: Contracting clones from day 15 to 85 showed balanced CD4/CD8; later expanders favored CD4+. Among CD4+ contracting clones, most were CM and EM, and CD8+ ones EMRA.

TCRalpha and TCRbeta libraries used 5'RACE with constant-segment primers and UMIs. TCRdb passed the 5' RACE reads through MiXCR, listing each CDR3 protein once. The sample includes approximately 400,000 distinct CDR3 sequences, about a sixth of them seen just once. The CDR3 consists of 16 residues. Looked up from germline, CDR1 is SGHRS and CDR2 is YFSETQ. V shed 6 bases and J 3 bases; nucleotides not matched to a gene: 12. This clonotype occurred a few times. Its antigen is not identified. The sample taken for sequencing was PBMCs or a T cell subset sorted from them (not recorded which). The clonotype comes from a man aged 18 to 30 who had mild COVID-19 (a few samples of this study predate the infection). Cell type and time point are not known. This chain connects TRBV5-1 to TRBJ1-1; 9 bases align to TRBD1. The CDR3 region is CASKQGALTWDTEAFF. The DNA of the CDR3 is TGCGCCAGCAAACAGGGGGCTTTGACCTGGGACACTGAAGCTTTCTTT.